The 6 T cell receptor beta chains below come from one sample, sequenced in a study of shared clonotypes between healthy human individuals. Some clones are missing from TCRdb's copy, which holds only in-frame ones; the method was immunoSEQ multiplex PCR. This sample carries about 1,800,000 clones, just under 95% of them seen once, and the ten largest clones take roughly 1%. The naive CD8 subset, CD45RO-negative cells positively selected for CCR7, excluded terminally differentiated effector memory CD45RA+ cells. The specimen was naive CD8+ T cells sorted from blood. These receptors originate from a man aged 18 to 30 in good health.

The table lists this clone with a few counts. CDR3 DNA: TGTGCCAGCAGCCTCAGGGGGCCGGATCAGCCCCAGCATTTT. Its protein is CASSLRGPDQPQHF. V is TRBV2 and J is TRBJ1-5, with TRBD1 identical over 8 bases. Trimming removed 6 bases from V and 5 bases from J; junction bases left unmatched: 6. The CDR3 runs to 14 residues. Germline CDR1 reads SNHLY; CDR2 reads FYNNEI.

The gene calls are TRBV30 and TRBJ1-2; tentatively, D is TRBD1 (6 bases). This CDR3 is built from 11 residues. Germline assignment: CDR1 GTSNPN and CDR2 SVGIG (reference sequence). V lost 5 bases and J lost 10, with 14 bases in between. For the CDR3, the DNA is TGTGCCTGGGGGGCAGGGGAGCTCTACACCTTC. It codes for CAWGAGELYTF.

This sequence joins TRBV5-6 and TRBJ2-1; 7 positions agree with TRBD2. The CDR3 covers 15 residues. CDR1 is SGHDT and CDR2 is YYEEEE in the germline V gene. V shed 0 bases, J shed 6 bases, and the junction held 6 bases outside the gene matches. The CDR3 DNA follows: TGTGCCAGCAGCTTGGGCGGGAGTCTCAGCAATGAGCAGTTCTTC. Translation: CASSLGGSLSNEQFF. Looking up the rest from reference TRBV5-6 and TRBJ2-1 gives the full variable domain: DAGVTQSPTHLIKTRGQQVTLRCSPKSGHDTVSWYQQALGQGPQFIFQYYEEEERQRGNFPDRFSGHQFPNYSSELNVNALLLGDSALYLCASSLGGSLSNEQFFGPGTRLTVL.

V gene TRBV27 combines with J gene TRBJ2-7, with TRBD2 as a possible D gene (5 bases). The germline V and J ends were trimmed by 2 bases and 3 bases, with 11 bases remaining between them. The length of the CDR3 is 14 residues. CDR1 MNHEY and CDR2 SMNVEV come from the germline V gene (reference sequence). The CDR3 protein is CASSLRGNYYEQYF. CDR3 DNA: TGTGCCAGCAGTTTACGAGGGAACTACTACGAGCAGTACTTC.

This rearrangement joins TRBV9 to TRBJ1-6, with D maybe TRBD1 (5 bases). Per germline, CDR1 SGDLS and CDR2 YYNGEE. Trimming removed 4 bases from V and 7 bases from J, with 12 bases in between. The CDR3 extends over 14 amino acids. In nucleotides, the CDR3 is TGTGCCAGCAGCCTAGGGTGGGGGAATTCACCCCTCCACTTT. Translation: CASSLGWGNSPLHF. The complete variable domain, with remaining parts taken from reference TRBV9 and TRBJ1-6, reads DSGVTQTPKHLITATGQRVTLRCSPRSGDLSVYWYQQSLDQGLQFLIQYYNGEERAKGNILERFSAQQFPDLHSELNLSSLELGDSALYFCASSLGWGNSPLHFGNGTRLTVT.

The chain recombines TRBV4-3 with TRBJ2-7; the D is unclear. This CDR3 is built from 17 residues. The V gene lost 1 base and the J gene lost 1 base, with 17 bases spanning the gap. CDR1 and CDR2 (germline): LGHNA, YSLEER. In nucleotides, the CDR3 is TGCGCCAGCAGCCAAGGGGTCGGTCCAACGGATTCCTACGAGCAGTACTTC. It is translated as CASSQGVGPTDSYEQYF.